These 9 T cell receptor beta chains were all obtained from the same sample, sequenced in a study of shared clonotypes between healthy human individuals. The data were produced by immunoSEQ multiplex PCR, yet TCRdb's version contains in-frame clones alone and is incomplete. Among millions of clones listed, approximately 95% were seen once. The sample taken for sequencing was naive CD4+ T cells sorted from blood. Sample subset: CD45RA+ positively selected. Receptor source: a man aged 18 to 35 in good health.

This chain uses TRBV7-8 with TRBJ1-3; no firm D call. This CDR3 comprises 15 residues. Deletions cut 5 bases from V and 1 base from J, with 12 bases between. Germline lookup yields CDR1 SGHVS and CDR2 FQNEAQ. This chain's CDR3 is CASSPERGSGNTIYF. Here the CDR3 DNA reads TGTGCCAGCAGCCCCGAACGGGGATCTGGAAACACCATATATTTT.

The rearrangement links TRBV5-4 to TRBJ2-7; TRBD2 agrees at 7 bases. V trimming: 4 bases; J trimming: 7 bases; junction bases outside the gene matches: 5. The germline V gene encodes CDR1 SGHNT and CDR2 YYREEE (reference sequence). This CDR3 is 12 amino acids long. Written as DNA, the CDR3 is TGTGCCAGCAGCAGCGGGACTCTTGAGCAGTACTTC. Translation gives CASSSGTLEQYF.

The count of this clone is one. This sequence joins TRBV11-2 and TRBJ1-1; the match to TRBD1 covers 7 bases. This CDR3 has 14 amino acids. CDR1 SGHAT and CDR2 FQNNGV come from the germline V gene. V was pared by 6 bases and J by 7 bases, with 11 bases of the junction left unmatched. CDR3 region: CASRRGGANDEAFF. In nucleotides, the CDR3 is TGTGCCAGCAGGCGAGGGGGCGCCAATGATGAAGCTTTCTTT.

V and J are TRBV7-2 and TRBJ2-3; D perhaps matches TRBD2 (5 bases). CDR3 size: 16 residues. The germline V and J ends were trimmed by 5 bases and 1 base, with 16 bases remaining between them. Germline CDR1 reads SGHTA; CDR2 reads FQGNSA. DNA for the CDR3: TGTGCCAGCAGCCCCCCTTTGGGAGAGGGCACAGATACGCAGTATTTT. Amino acids: CASSPPLGEGTDTQYF.

The table lists this clone with a count of one. The genes are TRBV2 and TRBJ1-6, with a weak D call TRBD1 (5 bases). Germline V lookup: CDR1 SNHLY, CDR2 FYNNEI. This CDR3 has 14 amino acids. The ends were cut back, 0 bases at V and 9 bases at J, with 9 bases in the middle. In DNA, the CDR3 is TGTGCCAGCAGTGAAGCGGGGGAGCTTTCACCCCTCCACTTT. It codes for CASSEAGELSPLHF. Combining the CDR3 with reference TRBV2 and TRBJ1-6 gives the whole variable domain EPEVTQTPSHQVTQMGQEVILRCVPISNHLYFYWYRQILGQKVEFLVSFYNNEISEKSEIFDDQFSVERPDGSNFTLKIRSTKLEDSAMYFCASSEAGELSPLHFGNGTRLTVT.

The rearrangement joins TRBV19 to TRBJ1-2; D is undetermined. V was cut by 5 bases and J by 8 bases, with 12 bases left in between. This CDR3 has 12 residues. CDR1 and CDR2 (germline): LNHDA, SQIVND (reference sequence). The CDR3 DNA reads TGTGCCAGTAGTCCTAAGACGGGCGGCTACACCTTC. The encoded protein is CASSPKTGGYTF.

This chain connects TRBV5-3 to TRBJ2-1, with D unclear. TRBV5-3 is an ORF; its function is uncertain. The CDR3 spans 17 residues. V was clipped by 6 bases and J by 6 bases, with 25 bases between them. The DNA of the CDR3 is TGTGCCAGAACCCCTCGCACAGTCGGCAACCTTGTCAATGAGCAGTTCTTC. The encoded protein is CARTPRTVGNLVNEQFF.

V usage is TRBV5-6 and J usage is TRBJ2-4; tentatively, D is TRBD1 (5 bases). V was pared by 5 bases and J by 1 base, with 10 bases between. The germline V gene encodes CDR1 SGHDT and CDR2 YYEEEE. The CDR3 consists of 14 residues. The CDR3 region is CASRESGAKNIQYF. CDR3 in DNA: TGTGCCAGCAGGGAGTCAGGGGCCAAAAACATTCAGTACTTC.

The rearrangement links TRBV5-6 to TRBJ1-5, with no clear D. Germline loops: CDR1 SGHDT, CDR2 YYEEEE. This CDR3 is built from 14 residues. V was pared by 2 bases and J by 2 bases, with 8 bases between. The chain's CDR3 is CASSFGVGNQPQHF. The DNA for the CDR3 is TGTGCCAGCAGCTTCGGGGTGGGCAATCAGCCCCAGCATTTT.